This T cell receptor (beta chain) was retrieved from a study of blood T cells in healthy people across ages. Findings and caveats of the study: Relative to aged donors, long-lived donors carried more naive CD4+ cells and displayed higher diversity. A roughly linear fall in TCR beta diversity per million T cells was seen with increasing age.

A second roughly 6 to 12 cycle PCR used barcoded and J-beta primers. One entry per CDR3 protein, called by TCRdb with MiXCR from the 5' RACE reads. The sample has around 800,000 distinct CDR3 sequences, about half seen once; the top ten hold 18%. The trim removed 1 base at V and 3 bases at J, leaving 15 bases unmatched. Germline CDR1 LGHDT, CDR2 YNNKEL (reference sequence). This CDR3 region has 18 residues. Russia was home to the donors, healthy Caucasian individuals aged 6 to 90. Details on this clonotype: Antigen specificity is unknown.

Sequencing was done on a sample of blood. The genes are TRBV3-1 and TRBJ2-7; 7 bases are shared with TRBD2. The sequence came from a man older than 75 in good health. In DNA, the CDR3 is TGTGCCAGCAGCCAAGGGGTACTAGCGAAATTTATGGTCTACGAGCAGTACTTC. This gives the protein CASSQGVLAKFMVYEQYF.